Below, one T cell receptor (beta chain) is given with its context. What it binds is not known. The data are from a study of shared clonotypes between healthy human individuals. Donors, without exception, were Caucasian adults residing in Nashville, Tennessee. The study separated CD4+ cells into CD45RA+ naive and CD45RA-negative memory subsets. Roughly 200 ng DNA, tens of thousands of T cell genomes, went into each sorted-subset replicate PCR. The repertoire was sequenced with immunoSEQ multiplex PCR; TCRdb's copy has only in-frame clones and lacks some. Seen here are over a million clones, approximately 98.5% observed once, and the top ten hold about 0.4%. The study's findings and limits: Non-shared clonotypes were found to have lower generation probabilities than the clonotypes that were shared by all four of the sorted-subset donors.

There are 15 residues in the CDR3. V was shortened by 7 bases and J by 4 bases, with 19 bases between the two germline ends. This sequence was found in a man aged 30 to 45 in good health. The chain joins TRBV23-1 to TRBJ2-5, with D hard to call. TRBV23-1 is identified as an open reading frame with a role that is uncertain. The specimen was naive CD4+ T cells sorted from blood. Documented subset: CD45RA+ positively selected. This chain's CDR3 is CASTLSDGPRETQYF. CDR3 sequence (DNA): TGCGCCAGCACCCTCTCCGACGGGCCCCGAGAGACCCAGTACTTC.